Presented here are 26 T cell receptor beta chains from one specimen sequenced in a study of OX40 agonist ivuxolimab in advanced cancers. The method behind the library was the immunoSEQ multiplex PCR assay. As stored in TCRdb, this immuneACCESS dataset retains in-frame rearrangements with V and J assigned. A fraction of the clones does not appear; measured against another copy, unresolved V genes explain less than half of the discrepancy, and the remainder lacks a known reason. The sample data list 66,000 or so clones, and around 81% of these were observed just once. The ten largest account for about 4.1% of the sample. The starting material was CD4+ or CD8+ T cells sorted from blood, obtained in a trial of the OX40 agonist ivuxolimab. Receptors originate from an adult with an advanced solid tumor such as melanoma, head and neck, liver or kidney cancer.

This clone came up a few times. Other nucleotide sequences from this sample produce the same CDR3. This chain uses TRBV20-1 with TRBJ1-1; maybe TRBD1 (6 bases). The V end was cut by 6 bases, the J end by 4 bases, with 9 bases between. The length of the CDR3 is 11 residues. Germline values: CDR1 DFQATT, CDR2 SNEGSKA (reference sequence). CDR3 DNA sequence: TGCAGTGCCAGGGGCGCCACTGAAGCTTTCTTT. This sequence encodes CSARGATEAFF.

The rearrangement links TRBV7-2 to TRBJ1-1; 7 positions agree with TRBD1. This CDR3 comprises 15 residues. Germline CDR1 and CDR2: SGHTA and FQGNSA. Germline trimming cut 3 bases from V and 1 base from J; bases unmatched to any gene: 5. The CDR3: CASSFTGTENTEAFF. The CDR3 coding sequence is TGTGCCAGCAGCTTTACCGGGACAGAGAACACTGAAGCTTTCTTT.

Written as DNA, the CDR3 is TGTGCCACCCTATTAGGGTCCCCTGGGGCCAACGTCCTGACTTTC. Translation gives CATLLGSPGANVLTF. The genes are TRBV15 and TRBJ2-6; D unclear. V was cut by 8 bases and J by 2 bases, with 13 bases left in between. CDR1 and CDR2 from the germline V gene are LNHNV and YYDKDF (reference sequence). The CDR3 length is 15 residues.

The chain links TRBV18 to TRBJ2-7; TRBD2 agrees at 11 bases. Germline V gene sequence: CDR1 KGHSH, CDR2 LQKENI. This CDR3 has 15 amino acids. Trimming cost V 4 bases and J 5 bases; bases outside gene matches: 7. CDR3 DNA sequence: TGTGCCAGCTCACGTAGCGGGGGGGCTTTACACGAGCAGTACTTC. Residues: CASSRSGGALHEQYF.

This rearrangement joins TRBV7-3 to TRBJ1-1; possible D gene TRBD1, 6 bases. V shed 4 bases and J shed 8 bases, with 14 bases lying between them. CDR3 length: 13 residues. Germline V CDR1 and CDR2: SGHTA, FQGTGA. The CDR3 DNA follows: TGTGCCAGCAGCTCCTACATCGGGACAGAAGCTTTCTTT. Its protein product is CASSSYIGTEAFF.

J is TRBJ1-2 and V is TRBV6-6, with a tentative D call TRBD1 (5 bases). The V gene lost 7 bases and the J gene lost 4 bases, with 16 bases spanning the gap. Germline-derived CDR1 and CDR2 are MNHNY and SVGAGI (reference sequence). The length of the CDR3 is 14 residues. DNA for the CDR3: TGTGCCAGCACCATAATAGGGGATGGCTATGGCTACACCTTC. Amino acids: CASTIIGDGYGYTF.

This clone was counted only a few times. The genes are TRBV2 and TRBJ1-5; 8 bases fit TRBD1. Germline-derived CDR1 and CDR2 are SNHLY and FYNNEI. V lost 5 bases to trimming and J lost 6 bases; unmatched junction nucleotides: 6. CDR3 size: 14 residues. In nucleotides, the CDR3 is TGTGCCAGCAGTTTCGGACAGGGAAGTCAGCCCCAGCATTTT. This encodes CASSFGQGSQPQHF. Looking up the rest from reference TRBV2 and TRBJ1-5 gives the full variable domain: EPEVTQTPSHQVTQMGQEVILRCVPISNHLYFYWYRQILGQKVEFLVSFYNNEISEKSEIFDDQFSVERPDGSNFTLKIRSTKLEDSAMYFCASSFGQGSQPQHFGDGTRLSIL.

V is TRBV6-5 and J is TRBJ2-7; D might be TRBD1 (5 bases). V was trimmed by 5 bases and J by 12 bases, leaving 14 bases between them. The length of the CDR3 is 11 residues. The germline V gene encodes CDR1 MNHEY and CDR2 SVGAGI. CDR3: CASSEVGELYF. CDR3 nucleotides: TGTGCCAGCAGTGAAGTAGGGGAACTGTACTTC.

This clone came up a few times. This chain connects TRBV13 to TRBJ1-2; a weak D match, TRBD1 (5 bases). V lost 4 bases and J lost 7, with 13 bases in between. Germline V gene data show CDR1 as PRHDT and CDR2 as FYEKMQ (reference sequence). The CDR3 sequence is 13 residues long. Written as DNA, the CDR3 is TGTGCCAGCAGCTCAGGGACCCGCTGTGGCTACACCTTC. Protein sequence: CASSSGTRCGYTF.

V is TRBV19 and J is TRBJ2-1, with 7 bases fitting TRBD1. CDR3 length: 14 residues. V was pared by 2 bases and J by 4 bases, with 2 bases of the junction left unmatched. Looked up from germline, CDR1 is LNHDA and CDR2 is SQIVND (reference sequence). The DNA for the CDR3 is TGTGCCAGTAGTATAACGGGACAGTACAATGAGCAGTTCTTC. As protein: CASSITGQYNEQFF. The full variable domain, its missing parts supplied by reference TRBV19 and TRBJ2-1, is DGGITQSPKYLFRKEGQNVTLSCEQNLNHDAMYWYRQDPGQGLRLIYYSQIVNDFQKGDIAEGYSVSREKKESFPLTVTSAQKNPTAFYLCASSITGQYNEQFFGPGTRLTVL.

The table lists this clone with a few counts. V and J are TRBV5-1 and TRBJ2-2; 8 nucleotides align to TRBD2. The length of the CDR3 is 15 residues. CDR1 is SGHRS, CDR2 YFSETQ, per germline. The ends lost 0 bases at V and 3 bases at J; junction bases unmatched: 1. CDR3 region: CASSLAGGDTGELFF. The CDR3, as DNA: TGCGCCAGCAGCTTGGCCGGGGGGGACACCGGGGAGCTGTTTTTT. The variable domain in full, with the rest retrieved from reference TRBV5-1 and TRBJ2-2, is KAGVTQTPRYLIKTRGQQVTLSCSPISGHRSVSWYQQTPGQGLQFLFEYFSETQRNKGNFPGRFSGRQFSNSRSEMNVSTLELGDSALYLCASSLAGGDTGELFFGEGSRLTVL.

V is TRBV28 and J is TRBJ1-1, with TRBD1 identical over 9 bases. V was pared by 6 bases and J by 11 bases, with 16 bases of the junction left unmatched. In germline, CDR1 is MDHEN, CDR2 SYDVKM. The CDR3 extends over 15 amino acids. The CDR3 reads CASRLGTGKWEYAFF. The CDR3 DNA is TGTGCCAGCAGACTAGGGACAGGGAAGTGGGAGTACGCTTTCTTT.

CDR3 in DNA: TGTGCCAGTAGTATAGCACGGGGGGGAGACACTGAAGCTTTCTTT. It specifies CASSIARGGDTEAFF. V and J are TRBV19 and TRBJ1-1; TRBD1 is a possible D gene (5 bases). The CDR3 runs 15 residues. V lost 1 base, J lost 3 bases, and 12 bases lay in between. CDR1 is LNHDA and CDR2 is SQIVND in the germline V gene (reference sequence).

This clone has only one observation. Here the CDR3 reads CASSVDLAGGPDEQFF. CDR3 DNA: TGTGCCAGCAGCGTAGACCTAGCGGGGGGGCCGGATGAGCAGTTCTTC. The chain recombines TRBV9 with TRBJ2-1, with 12 nucleotides matching TRBD2. The CDR3 consists of 16 residues. With 0 bases clipped from V and 8 bases from J, the junction kept 6 bases outside the gene matches. Germline CDR1 is SGDLS and CDR2 is YYNGEE.

This chain uses TRBV4-1 with TRBJ2-2, with a weak D call TRBD1 (7 bases). The CDR3 extends over 16 amino acids. V lost 0 bases, J lost 8 bases, and 16 bases lay in between. Germline CDR1 is MGHRA and CDR2 is YSYEKL. In DNA form, the CDR3 reads TGCGCCAGCAGCCAAGATCGGGGGACAGCCAAGGGGGAGCTGTTTTTT. This codes for CASSQDRGTAKGELFF.

A remark on this clone: Other DNA sequences in this specimen translate into the identical CDR3. This chain connects TRBV6-1 to TRBJ2-1; D gene unclear. In germline, CDR1 is MNHNS, CDR2 SASEGT. Deletions cut 4 bases from V and 2 bases from J, with 0 bases between. The CDR3 covers 11 residues. CDR3 protein: CASSAYNEQFF. For the CDR3, the DNA is TGTGCCAGCAGTGCCTACAATGAGCAGTTCTTC.

V usage is TRBV19 and J usage is TRBJ1-6, with no clear D. CDR3 size: 13 residues. Germline loops: CDR1 LNHDA, CDR2 SQIVND (reference sequence). The V end lost 7 bases, the J end lost 6 bases, and 10 bases lay between the germline ends. The CDR3 sequence: CASTAAGNSPLHF. The CDR3 bases are TGTGCCAGTACGGCCGCCGGTAATTCACCCCTCCACTTT.

V is TRBV7-3 and J is TRBJ2-1, with D perhaps matching TRBD1 (6 bases). The V end was cut by 1 base, the J end by 7 bases, with 17 bases between. The CDR3 extends over 16 amino acids. Germline CDR1 is SGHTA and CDR2 is FQGTGA. The DNA of the CDR3 is TGTGCCAGCAGCTTAATGGCCTGGGGGCCGGGAAATGAGCAGTTCTTC. It yields the protein CASSLMAWGPGNEQFF. Together with reference TRBV7-3 and TRBJ2-1, the CDR3 gives the full variable domain: GAGVSQTPSNKVTEKGKYVELRCDPISGHTALYWYRQSLGQGPEFLIYFQGTGAADDSGLPNDRFFAVRPEGSVSTLKIQRTERGDSAVYLCASSLMAWGPGNEQFFGPGTRLTVL.

The V call is TRBV28, the J call TRBJ2-5, with TRBD1 identical over 7 bases. CDR3 length: 13 amino acids. Per the germline V gene, CDR1 is MDHEN and CDR2 is SYDVKM. The V segment lost 2 bases and the J segment 5 bases; nucleotides outside the gene matches: 2. CDR3 sequence reads: CASSLKDRETQYF. The CDR3 region has the DNA TGTGCCAGCAGTTTAAAGGACAGGGAGACCCAGTACTTC.

The chain has TRBV5-4 and TRBJ2-1; 10 positions agree with TRBD1. V gave up 4 bases and J gave up 6 bases; unmatched junction bases: 13. This CDR3 contains 17 residues. Germline CDR1 reads SGHNT; CDR2 reads YYREEE (reference sequence). The CDR3 region is CASSPNFRDRGGNEQFF. CDR3 nucleotide sequence: TGTGCCAGCAGCCCGAATTTCCGGGACAGGGGCGGCAATGAGCAGTTCTTC.

This chain connects TRBV27 to TRBJ1-1, with 7 bases lining up with TRBD1. This CDR3 comprises 14 residues. Looked up from germline, CDR1 is MNHEY and CDR2 is SMNVEV (reference sequence). V lost 6 bases and J lost 10; bases outside the gene matches: 14. CDR3 nucleotide sequence: TGTGCCAGCAGCCGCGACAGGGCCCCATTGAGAGCTTTCTTT. Translation: CASSRDRAPLRAFF.

The V call is TRBV19, the J call TRBJ2-3, with 13 bases identical to TRBD2. The CDR3 length is 17 residues. Trimming cost V 3 bases and J 5 bases; bases outside gene matches: 8. From germline, CDR1 is LNHDA and CDR2 SQIVND (reference sequence). CDR3 loop: CASSIGRGLAGLDTQYF. CDR3 sequence (DNA): TGTGCCAGTAGTATCGGTCGGGGACTAGCGGGGTTAGATACGCAGTATTTT.

The rearrangement links TRBV7-9 to TRBJ2-5; 7 bases align to TRBD1. Germline V gene data show CDR1 as SEHNR and CDR2 as FQNEAQ (reference sequence). This CDR3 region has 13 residues. Germline trimming cut 5 bases from V and 5 bases from J; bases unmatched to any gene: 5. The chain's CDR3 is CASSPTGVETQYF. CDR3 in DNA: TGTGCCAGCAGCCCCACAGGGGTCGAGACCCAGTACTTC.

The chain couples TRBV5-5 to TRBJ1-1; TRBD1 matches at 7 bases. The CDR3 runs to 17 residues. Germline V lookup: CDR1 SGHKS, CDR2 YYEKEE (reference sequence). V lost 3 bases, J lost 1 base, and 12 bases stayed unmatched. DNA of the CDR3: TGTGCCAGCAGCTCACGACCCGGGGACAGTTGGAACACTGAAGCTTTCTTT. Translated: CASSSRPGDSWNTEAFF.

The chain uses TRBV5-1 and TRBJ2-1, with 9 bases aligning to TRBD2. V was clipped by 1 base and J by 3 bases; unmatched bases: 5. Germline V CDR1 and CDR2: SGHRS, YFSETQ. This CDR3 is 16 amino acids long. In nucleotides, the CDR3 is TGCGCCAGCAGCTTGAGTGGTAGCGGGGGCTACAATGAGCAGTTCTTC. This encodes CASSLSGSGGYNEQFF. The full variable domain, its missing parts supplied by reference TRBV5-1 and TRBJ2-1, is KAGVTQTPRYLIKTRGQQVTLSCSPISGHRSVSWYQQTPGQGLQFLFEYFSETQRNKGNFPGRFSGRQFSNSRSEMNVSTLELGDSALYLCASSLSGSGGYNEQFFGPGTRLTVL.

V and J are TRBV25-1 and TRBJ1-2, with D possibly TRBD1 on 5 matching bases. The CDR3 is made up of 12 amino acids. Trimming removed 7 bases from V and 5 bases from J, with 11 bases in between. Germline values: CDR1 MGHDK, CDR2 SYGVNS. The DNA of the CDR3 is TGTGCCAGCAACTCAGGGACTTATGGCTACACCTTC. It translates to CASNSGTYGYTF.